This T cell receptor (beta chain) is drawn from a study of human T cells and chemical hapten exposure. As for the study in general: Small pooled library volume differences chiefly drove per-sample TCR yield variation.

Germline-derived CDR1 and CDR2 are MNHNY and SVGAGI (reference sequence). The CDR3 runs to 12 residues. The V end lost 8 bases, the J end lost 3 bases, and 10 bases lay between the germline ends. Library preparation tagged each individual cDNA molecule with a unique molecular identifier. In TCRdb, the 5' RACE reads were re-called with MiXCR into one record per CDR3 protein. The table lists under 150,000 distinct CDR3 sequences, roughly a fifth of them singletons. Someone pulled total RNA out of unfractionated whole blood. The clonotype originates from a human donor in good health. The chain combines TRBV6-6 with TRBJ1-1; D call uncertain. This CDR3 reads CASGQAHTEAFF. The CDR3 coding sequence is TGTGCCAGCGGGCAGGCCCACACTGAAGCTTTCTTT.